This TCR beta chain was captured by sequencing in a study of beta chain features in type 1 diabetes. Reverse transcription of all isolated RNA meant that expressed TCRB transcripts were sequenced. Sequenced by immunoSEQ multiplex PCR; TCRdb stores in-frame clones only, minus some. The sample includes 300,000 or so clones, approximately 8% of them seen just once. CDR1 LNHDA and CDR2 SQIVND come from the germline V gene (reference sequence). Trimming cost V 7 bases and J 7 bases; bases outside gene matches: 9. The CDR3 covers 15 residues. This sequence joins TRBV19 and TRBJ1-4, with 10 bases that match TRBD1. Sequencing input: central memory CD4+ T cells from blood. This clonotype originated in a young woman in good health. The chain's CDR3 is CASTKIGQGVEKLFF. The CDR3 DNA is TGTGCCAGTACCAAGATAGGACAGGGGGTTGAAAAACTGTTTTTT.